This TCR beta chain was captured by sequencing in a study of control samples from healthy donors and cancer patients. The method was immunoSEQ multiplex PCR; TCRdb's version includes in-frame clones alone and lacks a portion of them. The sample has approximately 160,000 clones, approximately 91% seen once. Germline-derived CDR1 and CDR2 are SGHAT and FQNNGV. V lost 5 bases, J lost 3 bases, and 15 bases stayed unmatched. The CDR3 is made up of 17 amino acids. This clone turned up a few times. This sequence originates from a woman between 35 and 50 years old in good health. This sequence joins TRBV11-2 and TRBJ2-7; 8 positions match TRBD2. Sequences were obtained from blood. The CDR3 reads CASSISLAAGGRYEQYF. CDR3 nucleotide sequence: TGTGCCAGCAGCATCAGCCTGGCGGCGGGGGGTCGCTACGAGCAGTACTTC.